These T cell receptor beta chains were read from a single sample in a study of control samples from healthy donors and cancer patients. Assay used: immunoSEQ multiplex PCR; TCRdb lists only in-frame clones, some missing. The sample holds about 29,000 clones; roughly 87% are singletons and the top ten take 3% to 4%. What was sequenced was formalin-fixed, paraffin-embedded tissue. These receptors all come from a female donor with melanoma. Both conserved end residues are part of each CDR3.

j_gene,v_gene,CDR3aa
TRBJ1-3,TRBV3-1/TRBV3-2,CASSHEVLRRNTIYF
TRBJ1-1,TRBV6-2/TRBV6-3,CASSTHVGWATEAFF
TRBJ1-1,TRBV29-1,CSVSGRTNTEAFF
TRBJ1-4,TRBV18,CASSPTWEPNEKLFF
TRBJ1-1,TRBV4-3,CASSQEGLRAFRTTEAFF
TRBJ1-2,TRBV6-5,CASQPGLYGYTF
TRBJ2-7,TRBV7-9,CASSLGTVLGYEQYF
TRBJ1-4,TRBV29-1,CSVDQGGEKLFF
TRBJ1-1,TRBV6-6,CASSYRSEAGTEAFF
TRBJ2-3,TRBV6-2/TRBV6-3,CASSYPPPGEEGTDTQYF
TRBJ2-7,TRBV5-1,CASSFTGGEQYF
TRBJ2-2,TRBV11-1,CASSLGQGRTGELFF
TRBJ1-2,TRBV2,CASTGQYSYGYTF
TRBJ1-5,TRBV7-2,CASSLIYDQPQHF
TRBJ1-2,TRBV7-9,CASSFLRDGPNYGYTF
TRBJ1-6,TRBV12-3/TRBV12-4,CASSSLTDAPFHF
TRBJ1-2,TRBV29-1,CSVAETSEGGYTF
TRBJ2-7,TRBV28,CASSLFIVTSYEQYF
TRBJ2-1,TRBV11-2,CASSLAHTNEQFF
TRBJ1-2,TRBV6-5,CASSPEQSRGYTF
TRBJ2-7,TRBV6-1,CASSESRGLEQYF
TRBJ2-7,TRBV6-5,CASNSRSRGNEQYF
TRBJ1-1,TRBV19,CASSIRGITEAFF
TRBJ2-3,TRBV5-1,CASSRGSSTDTQYF
TRBJ1-1,TRBV2,CASSLDGNTEAFF
TRBJ1-2,TRBV5-1,CASSLEGAHYGYTF
TRBJ2-1,TRBV5-1,CASSRQPTSGRDYNEQFF
TRBJ2-6,TRBV4-1,CASSHIAGGGTLSGANVLTF
TRBJ1-2,TRBV4-2,CASSQDGEGYTF
TRBJ2-2,TRBV9,CASSKSVGRTNTGELFF
TRBJ2-1,TRBV7-8,CASSHDITASSYNEQFF
TRBJ1-2,TRBV19,CASSSPGQGEYGYTF
TRBJ2-2,TRBV29-1,CSVEKYGGELFF
TRBJ2-2,TRBV4-1,CASSQPRAGELFF
TRBJ1-3,TRBV18,CASSPPGRGFSTSSGNTIYF
TRBJ1-5,TRBV7-7,CASSWAGGNNQPQHF
TRBJ1-1,TRBV27,CASSLSAGVNTEAFF
TRBJ2-1,TRBV2,CASSEGITVYNEQFF
TRBJ2-5,TRBV5-1,CASSLVQGRETQYF
TRBJ1-1,TRBV6-5,CASSLDRLNTEAFF
TRBJ1-2,TRBV5-1,CASSLGGTHYGYTF
TRBJ1-1,TRBV29-1,CSAYRGPRNTEAFF
TRBJ2-7,TRBV5-1,CASSLTGARDYEQYF
TRBJ2-1,TRBV7-9,CASSSSGTSIYNEQFF
TRBJ2-5,TRBV19,CASSIAHRRETQYF
TRBJ2-7,TRBV2,CASSERNPRTGAYEQYF
TRBJ2-2,TRBV5-6,CASSWWGGARGTGELFF
TRBJ2-2,TRBV9,CASSRHVNTGELFF
TRBJ1-2,TRBV6-5,CASSTTGDYGYTF
TRBJ2-7,TRBV4-1,CASSQDGGGYSYEQYF
TRBJ2-1,TRBV19,CASGTTQMSNEQFF
TRBJ2-7,TRBV9,CASSAGGVQGSGEQYF